These T cell receptor beta chains were read from a single sample in a study of blood T cell repertoires in COVID-19. The assay was immunoSEQ multiplex PCR, and TCRdb's table has in-frame clones only and misses some. This table holds roughly 120,000 clones, 84% found once. Sequencing was performed on peripheral blood. Receptors were obtained from a woman between 40 and 50 years old with acute or convalescent COVID-19. The CDR3 runs from the conserved cysteine through the conserved F or W. Fields, in order: V gene, D gene, J gene, clone size, CDR3 protein, CDR3 DNA. A D gene is named only where the DNA matches it firmly. Size is stated for part of the rows, as once, few or many counts, or as a class when the clone is expanded.

TRBV7-9,.,TRBJ2-2,.,CASSLVGGSNTGELFF,TGTGCCAGCAGCTTAGTGGGGGGAAGCAACACCGGGGAGCTGTTTTTT
TRBV7-2,.,TRBJ2-3,.,CASSLVGPDTQYF,TGTGCCAGCAGCCTAGTTGGCCCAGATACGCAGTATTTT
TRBV5-1,.,TRBJ1-3,few,CASSLDPGRSGNTIYF,TGCGCCAGCAGCTTGGATCCGGGAAGATCTGGAAACACCATATATTTT
TRBV19,TRBD2,TRBJ2-1,.,CASSTKRGTPYNEQFF,TGTGCCAGTAGTACCAAGCGGGGGACCCCCTACAATGAGCAGTTCTTC
TRBV9,TRBD2,TRBJ2-3,.,CASSPPLRSGGPTDTQYF,TGTGCCAGCAGCCCGCCCCTGAGGAGCGGGGGACCCACAGATACGCAGTATTTT
TRBV7-3,TRBD2,TRBJ2-2,once,CASSFLGGGAGELFF,TGTGCCAGCAGCTTTTTAGGCGGGGGAGCCGGGGAGCTGTTTTTT
TRBV2,TRBD2,TRBJ2-1,.,CASRAGAYNEQFF,TGTGCCAGCCGAGCGGGAGCTTACAATGAGCAGTTCTTC
TRBV7-6,TRBD1,TRBJ1-3,.,CASSLRDRAQINWGNTIYF,TGTGCCAGCAGCTTACGGGACAGGGCTCAAATTAATTGGGGAAACACCATATATTTT
TRBV19,TRBD1,TRBJ1-2,.,CASRRATGVFGYGYTF,TGTGCCAGTAGGCGCGCGACAGGGGTATTTGGCTATGGCTACACCTTC
TRBV6-5,.,TRBJ1-2,few,CASSSGTNNNYGYTF,TGTGCCAGCAGCTCCGGGACAAATAATAACTATGGCTACACCTTC
TRBV30,TRBD1,TRBJ1-2,.,CAWRRGQGGYGYTF,TGTGCCTGGAGAAGGGGACAGGGTGGCTATGGCTACACCTTC
TRBV3-1/TRBV3-2,TRBD2,TRBJ2-1,.,CASSARPSGSYNEQFF,TGTGCCAGCAGCGCCAGGCCTAGCGGTTCCTACAATGAGCAGTTCTTC
TRBV7-6,.,TRBJ2-7,.,CASSSNSGTLYEQYF,TGTGCCAGCAGCTCAAACAGTGGAACGCTCTACGAGCAGTACTTC
TRBV4-2,.,TRBJ2-1,.,CASSPPPPGEQFF,TGTGCCAGCAGCCCGCCTCCCCCAGGGGAGCAGTTCTTC
TRBV6-5,.,TRBJ1-5,.,CASQQAVNSNQPQHF,TGTGCCAGCCAACAGGCAGTGAATAGCAATCAGCCCCAGCATTTT
TRBV2,TRBD2,TRBJ2-7,.,CASRKGASGGDEQYF,TGTGCCAGCAGGAAGGGGGCTAGCGGGGGTGACGAGCAGTACTTC
TRBV2,TRBD2,TRBJ2-7,.,CAVDTLSLAGSSYEQYF,TGTGCCGTGGACACTCTGAGCCTAGCGGGAAGCTCCTACGAGCAGTACTTC
TRBV19,.,TRBJ1-2,.,CASSISRGIHGYTF,TGTGCCAGTAGTATCTCCAGAGGTATTCATGGCTACACCTTC
TRBV19,TRBD2,TRBJ2-3,.,CASSIDLAGGPDTQYF,TGTGCCAGTAGTATAGATCTAGCGGGGGGCCCAGATACGCAGTATTTT
TRBV3-1/TRBV3-2,TRBD1,TRBJ1-6,.,CASSLRQGARDSPLHF,TGTGCCAGCAGCCTAAGGCAGGGGGCGAGGGATTCACCCCTCCACTTT
TRBV28,.,TRBJ1-6,.,CASTDGGNSPLHF,TGTGCCAGCACCGACGGGGGTAATTCACCCCTCCACTTT
TRBV7-9,TRBD1,TRBJ1-6,.,CASSLAGQGDNSPLHF,TGTGCCAGCAGCTTAGCGGGACAGGGGGATAATTCACCCCTCCACTTT
TRBV12-2,.,TRBJ2-2,.,CASRLAGRGGEPNTGELFF,TGTGCAAGTCGCTTGGCGGGGAGAGGGGGCGAGCCGAACACCGGGGAGCTGTTTTTT
TRBV5-4,.,TRBJ1-3,few,CASSFDSLAGNTIYF,TGTGCCAGCAGCTTCGACAGCTTGGCTGGAAACACCATATATTTT
TRBV5-1,.,TRBJ1-1,.,CASSLANGNLLMNTEAFF,TGCGCCAGCAGCTTGGCCAACGGGAACCTCCTTATGAACACTGAAGCTTTCTTT
TRBV3-1/TRBV3-2,TRBD1,TRBJ1-2,few,CASSPGQGLWRGYTF,TGTGCCAGCAGCCCCGGACAGGGGTTATGGAGGGGCTACACCTTC
TRBV7-6,TRBD1,TRBJ2-7,.,CASSLPPGTGEQKQYF,TGTGCCAGCAGCTTACCCCCCGGGACAGGGGAACAAAAGCAGTACTTC
TRBV5-1,TRBD2,TRBJ2-1,.,CASSLTSGSSTNEQFF,TGCGCCAGCAGCTTGACTAGCGGGTCCTCTACCAATGAGCAGTTCTTC
TRBV7-9,.,TRBJ1-6,few,CASSFSDSPLHF,TGTGCCAGCAGCTTCTCAGATTCACCCCTCCACTTT
TRBV6-5,TRBD1,TRBJ1-1,.,CANTMTGLTEAFF,TGTGCCAACACTATGACAGGGCTCACTGAAGCTTTCTTT
TRBV3-1/TRBV3-2,.,TRBJ2-7,.,CASASSYEQYF,TGTGCCAGCGCTTCGAGCTACGAGCAGTACTTC
TRBV19,TRBD1,TRBJ1-2,.,CASSKDRANYGYTF,TGTGCCAGTAGTAAGGACAGGGCTAACTATGGCTACACCTTC
TRBV7-3,.,TRBJ1-1,once,CASSLDTGTEAFF,TGTGCCAGCAGCTTAGACACGGGGACTGAAGCTTTCTTT
TRBV7-2,.,TRBJ1-2,.,CASSLISPRNGGYTF,TGTGCCAGCAGCTTAATTTCTCCCAGGAATGGTGGCTACACCTTC
TRBV4-1,.,TRBJ1-1,.,CASSHDATGRGAFF,TGCGCCAGCAGCCACGACGCCACGGGGAGGGGGGCTTTCTTT
TRBV6-6,.,TRBJ2-2,.,CASSYSGGNTGELFF,TGTGCCAGCAGTTACTCAGGGGGAAACACCGGGGAGCTGTTTTTT
TRBV6-2/TRBV6-3,.,TRBJ2-7,.,CASSYMAGSYEQYF,TGTGCCAGCAGTTACATGGCGGGGTCCTACGAGCAGTACTTC
TRBV2,.,TRBJ2-1,few,CASSSGNLEAEQFF,TGTGCCAGCAGCTCGGGAAACCTGGAGGCCGAGCAGTTCTTC
TRBV9,.,TRBJ2-6,.,CASSPHSVGGDSGANVLTF,TGTGCCAGCAGCCCCCACTCTGTGGGGGGAGACTCTGGGGCCAACGTCCTGACTTTC
TRBV27,.,TRBJ1-5,.,CASSPVTGHQPQHF,TGTGCCAGCAGTCCTGTAACAGGGCATCAGCCCCAGCATTTT
TRBV7-9,.,TRBJ1-1,.,CASSLGGSTEAFF,TGTGCCAGCAGCTTAGGAGGGAGCACTGAAGCTTTCTTT
TRBV10-3,.,TRBJ1-1,.,CAISVDSRNTEAFF,TGTGCCATCAGCGTTGACAGTCGGAACACTGAAGCTTTCTTT
TRBV12-3/TRBV12-4,.,TRBJ1-1,.,CASSPTRGGVAFF,TGTGCCAGCAGTCCCACTCGGGGGGGAGTAGCTTTCTTT
TRBV6-6,TRBD1,TRBJ1-5,.,CASRTGTGGQPQHF,TGTGCCAGCAGAACCGGGACAGGTGGCCAGCCCCAGCATTTT
TRBV13,TRBD2,TRBJ2-1,once,CASSLTKAGGIVYNEQFF,TGTGCCAGCAGCCTTACGAAGGCGGGGGGGATCGTGTACAATGAGCAGTTCTTC
TRBV7-9,TRBD2,TRBJ2-1,.,CASSSLASGGPSYNEQFF,TGTGCCAGCAGCTCCTTGGCTAGCGGGGGCCCTTCCTACAATGAGCAGTTCTTC
TRBV6-4,TRBD1,TRBJ1-5,.,CASSEQGGSNQPQHF,TGTGCCAGCAGTGAACAGGGGGGTAGCAATCAGCCCCAGCATTTT
TRBV18,.,TRBJ2-7,.,CASSPGGGGEQYF,TGTGCCAGCTCACCGGGGGGGGGCGGCGAGCAGTACTTC
TRBV18,.,TRBJ2-6,.,CASSQDIPGWGANVLTF,TGTGCCAGCTCGCAGGACATCCCCGGGTGGGGGGCCAACGTCCTGACTTTC
TRBV7-2,.,TRBJ2-1,.,CASSLSGTPADEQFF,TGTGCCAGCAGCTTATCCGGGACTCCCGCGGATGAGCAGTTCTTC
TRBV4-1,.,TRBJ2-2,once,CASSQGPHAGTPGELFF,TGCGCCAGCAGCCAAGGGCCCCACGCAGGCACACCCGGGGAGCTGTTTTTT
TRBV12-3/TRBV12-4,.,TRBJ2-2,.,CASSLYGELFF,TGTGCCAGCAGCCTCTACGGGGAGCTGTTTTTT
TRBV28,.,TRBJ2-7,.,CASREGQYEQYF,TGTGCCAGCAGAGAAGGACAATACGAGCAGTACTTC
TRBV6-1,TRBD1,TRBJ2-7,.,CASSDLSVGQGVYEQYF,TGTGCCAGCAGTGATCTCTCTGTTGGACAGGGGGTATACGAGCAGTACTTC